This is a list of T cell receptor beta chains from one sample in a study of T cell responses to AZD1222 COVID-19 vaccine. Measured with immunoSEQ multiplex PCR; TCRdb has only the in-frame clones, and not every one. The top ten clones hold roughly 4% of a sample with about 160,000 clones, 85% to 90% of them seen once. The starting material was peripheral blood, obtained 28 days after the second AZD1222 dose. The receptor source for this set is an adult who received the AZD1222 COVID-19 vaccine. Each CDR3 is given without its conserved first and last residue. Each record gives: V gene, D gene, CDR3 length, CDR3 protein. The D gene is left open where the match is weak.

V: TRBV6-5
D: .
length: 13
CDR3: ASSYSRQAGQPQH

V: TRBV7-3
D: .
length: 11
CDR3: ASSWDGLYGYT

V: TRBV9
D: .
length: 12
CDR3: ASSDRDTHSPLH

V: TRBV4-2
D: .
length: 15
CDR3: ASSQDLWWGQDTEAF

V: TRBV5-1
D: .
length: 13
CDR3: ASSQSGDLTDTQY

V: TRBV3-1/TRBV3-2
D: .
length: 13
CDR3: ASSPPGTTVYEQY

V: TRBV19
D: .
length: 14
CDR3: ASSMDRDSQNTEAF

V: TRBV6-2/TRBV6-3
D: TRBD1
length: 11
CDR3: ASSHDRELGYT

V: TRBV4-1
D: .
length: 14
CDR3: ASSSHEGLLAYEQY

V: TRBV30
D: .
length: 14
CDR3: AWRKGQSSYNSPLH

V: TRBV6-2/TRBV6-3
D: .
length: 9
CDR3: ASSFGYEQY

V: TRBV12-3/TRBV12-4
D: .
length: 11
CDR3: ASSWSSGNTIY

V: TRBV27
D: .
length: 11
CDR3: ASNWGRDSPLH

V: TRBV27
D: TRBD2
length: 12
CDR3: ASSLSGRSYEQY

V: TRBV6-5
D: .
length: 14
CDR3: ASSYPDIVSNQPQH

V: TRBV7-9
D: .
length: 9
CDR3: ASIRDTEAF

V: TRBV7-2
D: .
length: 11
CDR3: ASSLGPDDEQY

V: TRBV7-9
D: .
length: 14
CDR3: ASSLQSPGFNSPLH

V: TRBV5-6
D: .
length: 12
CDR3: ASSPRLRNNEQF

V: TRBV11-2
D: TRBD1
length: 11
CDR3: ASSSQQGGEQF

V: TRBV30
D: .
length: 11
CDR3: AWSTGRADTQY

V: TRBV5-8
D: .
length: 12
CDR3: ASSLLDGYYGYT

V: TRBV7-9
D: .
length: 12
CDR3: ASSKDGTYNEQF

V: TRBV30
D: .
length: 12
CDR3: AWSANRVNQPQH

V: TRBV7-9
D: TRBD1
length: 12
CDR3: ASSFTGGGTEAF

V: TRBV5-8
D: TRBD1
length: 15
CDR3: ASSYHLQGPGEYGYT

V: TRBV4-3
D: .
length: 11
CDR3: ASSQDRRREAF

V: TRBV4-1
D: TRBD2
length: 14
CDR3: ASSPLKRGLVDTQY

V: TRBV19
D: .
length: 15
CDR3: ASSIWGRTNSNQPQH

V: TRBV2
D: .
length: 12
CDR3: ASTKPLDSYGYT

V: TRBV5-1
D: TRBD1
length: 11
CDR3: ASSPTGLDGYT

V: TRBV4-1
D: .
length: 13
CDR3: ASSQWTGSNQPQH

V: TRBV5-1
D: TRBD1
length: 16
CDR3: ASSLSDRGSSGANVLT

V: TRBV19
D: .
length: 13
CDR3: ASSIFASGANVLT

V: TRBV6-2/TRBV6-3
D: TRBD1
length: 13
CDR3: ASSPNHRGGTEAF

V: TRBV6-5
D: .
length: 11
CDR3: ACRPRSSYEQY

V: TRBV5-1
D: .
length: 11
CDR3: ASSFDENTEAF

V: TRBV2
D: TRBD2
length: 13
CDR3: ASSQAGGPTGELF

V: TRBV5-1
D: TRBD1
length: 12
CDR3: ASSQTGENQPQH

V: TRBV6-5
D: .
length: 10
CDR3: ASFQGSYGYT

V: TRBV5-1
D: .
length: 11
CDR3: ASSPDGNTEAF

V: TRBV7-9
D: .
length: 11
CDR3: ASRSGAVYGYT

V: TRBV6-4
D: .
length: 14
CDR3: ASSDSPAQGTGELF

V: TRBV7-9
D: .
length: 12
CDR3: ASTWGWLNTEAF

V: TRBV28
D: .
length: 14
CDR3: ASSRIYTGLNEKLF

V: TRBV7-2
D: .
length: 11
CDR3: ASSLGMGDEQF

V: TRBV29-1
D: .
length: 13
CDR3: SVEDRGSGANVLT

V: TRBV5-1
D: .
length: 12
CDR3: ASSLDHGDTEAF

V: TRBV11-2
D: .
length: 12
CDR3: ASSSDRILDGYT

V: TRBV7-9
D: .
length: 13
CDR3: ASSLGGGGTDTQY

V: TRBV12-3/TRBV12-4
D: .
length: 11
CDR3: ASNRGRPERLF

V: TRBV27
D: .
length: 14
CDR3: ASSRLARAANTEAF

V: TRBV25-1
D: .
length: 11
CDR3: ASSERPGGGYT

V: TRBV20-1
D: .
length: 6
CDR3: SARGYT

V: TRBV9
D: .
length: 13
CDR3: ASSPRVARNYGYT

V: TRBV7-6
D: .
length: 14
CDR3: ASSLGPDRDNEKLF

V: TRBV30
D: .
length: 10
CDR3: AWRPGSYGYT

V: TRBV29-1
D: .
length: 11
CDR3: SVRINSGNTIY